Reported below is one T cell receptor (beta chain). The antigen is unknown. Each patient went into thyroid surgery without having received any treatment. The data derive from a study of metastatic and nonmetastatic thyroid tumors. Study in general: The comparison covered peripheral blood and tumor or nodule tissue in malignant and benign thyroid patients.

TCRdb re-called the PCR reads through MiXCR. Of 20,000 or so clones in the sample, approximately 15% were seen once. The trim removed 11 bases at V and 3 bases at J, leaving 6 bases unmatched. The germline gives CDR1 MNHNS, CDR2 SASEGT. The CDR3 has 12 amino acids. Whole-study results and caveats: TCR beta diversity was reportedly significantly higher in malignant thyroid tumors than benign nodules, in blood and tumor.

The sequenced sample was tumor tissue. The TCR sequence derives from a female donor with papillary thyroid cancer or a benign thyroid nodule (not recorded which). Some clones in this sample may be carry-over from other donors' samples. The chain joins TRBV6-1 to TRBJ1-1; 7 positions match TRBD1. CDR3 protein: CASGQIYTEAFF. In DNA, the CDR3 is TGTGCCTCGGGACAGATTTACACTGAAGCTTTCTTT.